This T cell receptor (beta chain) came from a study of blood T cell repertoires in COVID-19. Turning to the study itself: The study drew acute and convalescent COVID-19 samples from the United States, Italy and Spain. PBMCs, B-cell-depleted T cells, or T cells provided the cDNA or gDNA that made up the material.

All enrollees were about 18 to 90 years old and from 20 to 25 US areas. Donors were grouped by their self-reported clinical history. This clone has more than one count but fewer than ten. With V trimmed by 11 bases and J by 2 bases, 10 bases remained unmatched. CDR1 is ENHRY, CDR2 SYGVKD, per germline. The CDR3 sequence is 14 residues long. Assay: immunoSEQ multiplex PCR; the TCRdb copy retains only in-frame clones and omits some. The repertoire holds roughly 150,000 clones, with roughly 80% as singletons. This rearrangement joins TRBV10-3 to TRBJ1-2; 8 nucleotides line up with TRBD1. This clonotype was sampled from a woman aged 40 to 55 with acute COVID-19. Sequencing was performed on PBMCs or T cells enriched from blood (not recorded which). The CDR3 nucleotides read TGTGCCGCTCGCGGACAGGGAGGAAACTATGGCTACACCTTC. Translating it yields CAARGQGGNYGYTF.